Sequencing of this T cell receptor beta chain was carried out in a study of shared clonotypes between healthy human individuals. Overall study: For every donor, three CD4 naive, three CD4 memory, two CD8 naive and one CD8 memory plates were used. Study-level results: Generation of non-shared clonotypes was less probable than generation of clonotypes shared by all four donors.

Concerning this clone: Its antigen is still unknown. Other DNA sequences from this sample encode an identical CDR3 as well.

Genomic DNA from each subset was divided evenly over several immunoSEQ plates. Libraries were prepared by immunoSEQ multiplex PCR; TCRdb keeps only in-frame clonotypes and omits some of them. The table includes just over 2,000,000 clones, roughly 94% detected once. Cells designated naive CD8 were CD45RO-negative and were positively selected for CCR7, with terminally differentiated effector memory CD45RA+ cells excluded. Germline-derived CDR1 and CDR2 are SGHDT and YYEEEE. The CDR3 length is 14 residues. V shed 2 bases and J 1 base; nucleotides not matched to a gene: 2. The chain carries TRBV5-6 and TRBJ2-7, with 8 bases lining up with TRBD1. The sequence derives from a man in his late teens or twenties in good health. The specimen was naive CD8+ T cells sorted from blood. The CDR3 DNA reads as TGTGCCAGCAGCTTCGGACAGGGATCCTACGAGCAGTACTTC. Translating it yields CASSFGQGSYEQYF.